The next 10 T cell receptor beta chains were all read from a single sample in a study of cytomegalovirus exposure and HLA in healthy donors. Primers for the PCR totalled 60 Vbeta and 13 Jbeta. Here immunoSEQ multiplex PCR was the method, and the copy in TCRdb shows in-frame clones only, minus some. This table has 150,000 to 190,000 clones, approximately 81% appearing once. The sequencing input was PBMCs. These receptors all stem from a man younger than 30 in good health and CMV-seronegative.

This CDR3 reads CASSSVSSYNEQFF. The CDR3 DNA is TGTGCCAGCAGTTCGGTGAGCTCCTACAATGAGCAGTTCTTC. This sequence joins TRBV27 and TRBJ2-1, with no clear D. Germline CDR1 MNHEY, CDR2 SMNVEV (reference sequence). Trimming left V 4 bases short and J 0 bases short, with 7 bases between. The CDR3 runs to 14 residues.

The rearrangement joins TRBV10-3 to TRBJ2-3; TRBD2 agrees at 13 bases. The CDR3 loop spans 16 amino acids. Germline CDR1 ENHRY, CDR2 SYGVKD. Trimming removed 5 bases from V and 5 bases from J; junction bases left unmatched: 7. CDR3 nucleotides: TGTGCCATCAGTACCGGACTAGCGGGAGAGGGAGATACGCAGTATTTT. This sequence encodes CAISTGLAGEGDTQYF.

V is TRBV5-6 and J is TRBJ2-3, with no clear D. The CDR3 sequence is 14 residues long. CDR1 SGHDT and CDR2 YYEEEE come from the germline V gene. Trimming left V 4 bases short and J 0 bases short, with 9 bases between. The CDR3 here is CASSPVPSTDTQYF. Written as DNA, the CDR3 is TGTGCCAGCAGCCCCGTTCCTAGCACAGATACGCAGTATTTT.

The rearrangement joins TRBV10-3 to TRBJ2-7, with D perhaps TRBD2 (5 bases). Trimming took 10 bases from V and 4 from J, leaving 14 bases between them. Germline CDR1 and CDR2: ENHRY and SYGVKD. The CDR3 runs 12 residues. The CDR3 reads CATSSGGYEQYF. The DNA of the CDR3 is TGTGCCACCAGCAGCGGTGGATACGAGCAGTACTTC.

The chain recombines TRBV4-1 with TRBJ2-3, with 16 bases lining up with TRBD2. CDR3 length: 15 residues. From germline, CDR1 is MGHRA and CDR2 YSYEKL. Unmatched junction bases numbered 6, after V lost 5 bases and J lost 10 bases. The CDR3 is CASSTGTSGRGAQYF. In DNA form, the CDR3 reads TGCGCCAGCAGCACCGGGACTAGCGGGAGGGGGGCGCAGTATTTT.

The chain employs TRBV10-1 and TRBJ1-4, with TRBD1 matching 8 bases. Trimming took 6 bases from V and 1 from J; bases not matched to a gene: 10. The CDR3 contains 17 residues. Per germline, CDR1 WNHNN and CDR2 SYGVQD (reference sequence). The CDR3 DNA sequence: TGCGCCAGCAGCGACGGACAGGGCGGAGGAACTAATGAAAAACTGTTTTTT. Its translation is CASSDGQGGGTNEKLFF.

Only one count was recorded for this clone. V usage is TRBV4-1 and J usage is TRBJ1-1; D not resolved. V was clipped by 0 bases and J by 7 bases, with 15 bases between them. The germline CDR1 and CDR2 sequences are MGHRA and YSYEKL. The CDR3 contains 15 residues. The DNA of the CDR3 is TGCGCCAGCAGCCAAGATTCGGGAGGACGGGATGAAGCTTTCTTT. Residues: CASSQDSGGRDEAFF.

The chain recombines TRBV27 with TRBJ2-2; maybe TRBD2 (5 bases). V was shortened by 2 bases and J by 4 bases, with 17 bases between the two germline ends. Germline CDR1 is MNHEY and CDR2 is SMNVEV (reference sequence). The CDR3 has 17 residues. The CDR3 DNA follows: TGTGCCAGCAGTTTAGAGGCGGCGGCGGCGGGCACCGGGGAGCTGTTTTTT. Protein sequence: CASSLEAAAAGTGELFF.

J is TRBJ2-7 and V is TRBV7-2; D possibly corresponds to TRBD1 (7 bases). Germline lookup yields CDR1 SGHTA and CDR2 FQGNSA. The CDR3 length is 13 residues. V lost 6 bases to trimming and J lost 9 bases, with 18 bases between them. CDR3 nucleotides: TGTGCCAGCAGGAAGGGGGCGGAGGAGGGGCAGTACTTC. It yields the protein CASRKGAEEGQYF.

CDR3 sequence (DNA): TGTGCCACAACAGGGCTCTCGGACTATGGCTACACCTTC. It codes for CATTGLSDYGYTF. J is TRBJ1-2 and V is TRBV19; perhaps TRBD1 as D (6 bases). CDR3 length equals 13 residues. The germline V gene has CDR1 LNHDA and CDR2 SQIVND (reference sequence). Trimming left V 10 bases short and J 3 bases short, with 15 bases between.